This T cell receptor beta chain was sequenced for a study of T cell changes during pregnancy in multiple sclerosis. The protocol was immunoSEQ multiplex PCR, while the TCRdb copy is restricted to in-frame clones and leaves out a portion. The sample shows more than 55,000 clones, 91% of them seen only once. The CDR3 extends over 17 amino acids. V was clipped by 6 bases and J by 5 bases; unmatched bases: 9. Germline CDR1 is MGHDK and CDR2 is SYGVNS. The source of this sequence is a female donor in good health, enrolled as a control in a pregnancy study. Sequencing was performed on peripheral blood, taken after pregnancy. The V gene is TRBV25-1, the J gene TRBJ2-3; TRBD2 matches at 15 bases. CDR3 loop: CASRSWTSGGARDTQYF. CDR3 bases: TGTGCCAGCAGATCCTGGACTAGCGGGGGGGCGCGAGATACGCAGTATTTT.